The 15 T cell receptor beta chains below were found in one sample sequenced in a study of blood T cell repertoires in COVID-19. Clones were sequenced by immunoSEQ multiplex PCR, and TCRdb holds only the in-frame ones, with some missing. This sample carries 200,000 to 250,000 clones, about 78% of them seen once, and the ten largest clones take approximately 6.6%. The sequenced material came from peripheral blood. The receptors here all came from a woman in her seventies with acute or convalescent COVID-19.

This sequence joins TRBV5-5 and TRBJ2-5; possibly TRBD2 for D (6 bases). The CDR3 covers 13 residues. Germline assignment: CDR1 SGHKS and CDR2 YYEKEE (reference sequence). V lost 5 bases, J lost 3 bases, and 11 bases lay in between. The CDR3 spells CASRGTAEETQYF. As DNA, the CDR3 is TGTGCCAGCAGAGGGACTGCAGAAGAGACCCAGTACTTC.

The J gene is TRBJ1-4, the V gene TRBV7-2; D uncertain. V dropped 5 bases and J dropped 8 bases, with 12 bases sitting between them. Germline lookup yields CDR1 SGHTA and CDR2 FQGNSA. This CDR3 is built from 13 residues. The CDR3 sequence is CASSMKRGEKLFF. DNA of the CDR3: TGTGCCAGCAGCATGAAGAGAGGGGAAAAACTGTTTTTT.

J is TRBJ2-1 and V is TRBV6-5; 7 bases match TRBD2. Germline V CDR1 and CDR2: MNHEY, SVGAGI. The CDR3 is 15 residues long. V lost 0 bases and J lost 7; bases outside the gene matches: 6. CDR3 loop: CASSYSSLRGNEQFF. CDR3 sequence (DNA): TGTGCCAGCAGTTACTCGAGTTTGCGGGGGAATGAGCAGTTCTTC.

V is TRBV7-9 and J is TRBJ2-2; 9 bases agree with TRBD1. The CDR3 loop spans 15 amino acids. Germline-derived CDR1 and CDR2 are SEHNR and FQNEAQ (reference sequence). Trimming cost V 5 bases and J 4 bases; bases outside gene matches: 5. This chain's CDR3 is CASSTGQGGTGELFF. In DNA, the CDR3 is TGTGCCAGCAGCACGGGACAGGGTGGCACCGGGGAGCTGTTTTTT.

V and J are TRBV5-1 and TRBJ1-1; D remains ambiguous. The CDR3 contains 17 residues. Trimming left V 7 bases short and J 2 bases short, with 24 bases between. Germline CDR1 and CDR2: SGHRS and YFSETQ. The CDR3 nucleotides are TGCGCCAGCTGGCCTTTACAGAATGACGGTTCTAACACTGAAGCTTTCTTT. It specifies CASWPLQNDGSNTEAFF. Looking up the rest from reference TRBV5-1 and TRBJ1-1 gives the full variable domain: KAGVTQTPRYLIKTRGQQVTLSCSPISGHRSVSWYQQTPGQGLQFLFEYFSETQRNKGNFPGRFSGRQFSNSRSEMNVSTLELGDSALYLCASWPLQNDGSNTEAFFGQGTRLTVV.

The rearrangement links TRBV7-2 to TRBJ1-3; 7 bases map to TRBD1. The CDR3 covers 16 residues. Germline V gene data show CDR1 as SGHTA and CDR2 as FQGNSA. The junction had 7 bases not matched to a gene; V was cut back by 4 bases and J by 1 base. DNA of the CDR3: TGTGCCAGCAGCTCAAGACAGGGCCCGTCTGGAAACACCATATATTTT. This codes for CASSSRQGPSGNTIYF.

This clone turned up a few times. The gene calls are TRBV30 and TRBJ2-1; D call uncertain. This CDR3 contains 12 residues. Trimming stripped 2 bases from V and 4 bases from J, with 6 bases between. CDR1 GTSNPN and CDR2 SVGIG come from the germline V gene (reference sequence). The CDR3 coding sequence is TGTGCCTGGAGTTCTTCTTACAATGAGCAGTTCTTC. It specifies CAWSSSYNEQFF.

The V gene is TRBV25-1, the J gene TRBJ1-2; 11 bases fit TRBD1. The CDR3 contains 17 residues. CDR1 and CDR2 from the germline V gene are MGHDK and SYGVNS. V trimming: 8 bases; J trimming: 2 bases; junction bases outside the gene matches: 13. The CDR3 DNA reads as TGTGCCAGCTCCCCCCTCGAAGGGGACAGGGGGAACTATGGCTACACCTTC. Its protein product is CASSPLEGDRGNYGYTF.

The table lists this clone with a count of one. The chain has TRBV7-3 and TRBJ2-4, with D uncertain. The length of the CDR3 is 18 residues. The germline gives CDR1 SGHTA, CDR2 FQGTGA. The ends were cut back, 2 bases at V and 2 bases at J, with 19 bases in the middle. The CDR3 nucleotides are TGTGCCAGCAGCTTAGGGCCCCCACAAGATCCCACCAAAAACATTCAGTACTTC. This sequence encodes CASSLGPPQDPTKNIQYF. The full variable domain, rest sourced from reference TRBV7-3 and TRBJ2-4, is GAGVSQTPSNKVTEKGKYVELRCDPISGHTALYWYRQSLGQGPEFLIYFQGTGAADDSGLPNDRFFAVRPEGSVSTLKIQRTERGDSAVYLCASSLGPPQDPTKNIQYFGAGTRLSVL.

This clone was seen only a few times. The chain carries TRBV6-4 and TRBJ1-1; 10 bases map to TRBD1. Germline assignment: CDR1 MRHNA and CDR2 SNTAGT. After removal of 7 bases from V and 13 bases from J, the junction contained 12 bases not matched to a gene. The CDR3 covers 13 residues. The CDR3 region is CASMKDRGTTVFF. The CDR3 region has the DNA TGTGCCAGCATGAAGGACAGGGGGACGACAGTTTTCTTT.

This clone was counted once. CDR3 nucleotide sequence: TGTGCCAGCAGTTTCCGGGATGGCTACACCTTC. Translated, it gives CASSFRDGYTF. This sequence joins TRBV28 and TRBJ1-2; D is undetermined. The CDR3 contains 11 residues. Trimming left V 3 bases short and J 6 bases short, with 5 bases between. The germline V gene encodes CDR1 MDHEN and CDR2 SYDVKM.

In its sample, this clone was seen once. The chain employs TRBV18 and TRBJ2-1; 13 bases line up with TRBD2. Germline CDR1 and CDR2: KGHSH and LQKENI. The CDR3 contains 15 residues. Losses at the gene ends were 5 bases for V and 9 bases for J; bases not matched to a gene: 7. CDR3 coding DNA: TGTGCCAGCTCAAAAACTAGCGGGGGGGCCGGTGAGCAGTTCTTC. This encodes CASSKTSGGAGEQFF.

This rearrangement joins TRBV10-1 to TRBJ2-1, with 14 bases fitting TRBD2. This CDR3 is built from 13 residues. Trimming cost V 4 bases and J 15 bases; bases outside gene matches: 5. The germline CDR1 and CDR2 sequences are WNHNN and SYGVQD (reference sequence). CDR3 bases: TGCGCCAGCAGTGGGGGACTAGCGGGGGTCCGGTTCTTC. Protein: CASSGGLAGVRFF.

The chain has TRBV15 and TRBJ2-7, with TRBD2 matching over 7 bases. Trimming at V came to 0 bases and at J to 2 bases, leaving 10 bases not matched to a gene. The CDR3 has 17 amino acids. Germline V lookup: CDR1 LNHNV, CDR2 YYDKDF (reference sequence). The CDR3 sequence: CATSREIFRGGAYEQYF. The CDR3, as DNA: TGTGCCACCAGCAGAGAGATTTTTCGCGGGGGAGCCTACGAGCAGTACTTC. Looking up the rest from reference TRBV15 and TRBJ2-7 gives the full variable domain: DAMVIQNPRYQVTQFGKPVTLSCSQTLNHNVMYWYQQKSSQAPKLLFHYYDKDFNNEADTPDNFQSRRPNTSFCFLDIRSPGLGDTAMYLCATSREIFRGGAYEQYFGPGTRLTVT.

J is TRBJ1-2 and V is TRBV28, with 7 bases matching TRBD1. The CDR3 loop spans 12 amino acids. Germline V gene lookup returns CDR1 MDHEN and CDR2 SYDVKM. J gave up 8 bases and V 8 bases, and 8 bases lay outside the gene matches. CDR3 bases: TGTGCCAGCCCGGACAGGATGGGGGGCTACACCTTC. It translates to CASPDRMGGYTF.